These 26 T cell receptor beta chains share one sample of origin, sequenced in a study of graft-versus-host responses after intestinal transplantation. Which antigens these TCRs recognize remains unknown. The assay was immunoSEQ multiplex PCR, and TCRdb's table has in-frame clones only and misses some. This table has some 95,000 clones, 90% to 95% appearing once. Specimen: unstimulated CD8+ T cells sorted from spleen or lymph node cells, collected before intestinal transplant. These receptors were taken from a human donor who received an intestinal transplant.

This clone appeared once. The rearrangement links TRBV11-2 to TRBJ2-1, with a tentative D call TRBD1 (5 bases). The V end was cut by 1 base, the J end by 3 bases, with 13 bases between. In germline, CDR1 is SGHAT, CDR2 FQNNGV. The CDR3 runs 16 residues. CDR3 amino acids: CASSLAPRTFYNEQFF. The DNA of the CDR3 is TGTGCCAGCAGCTTAGCACCCCGGACATTCTACAATGAGCAGTTCTTC. The full variable domain, rest sourced from reference TRBV11-2 and TRBJ2-1, is EAGVAQSPRYKIIEKRQSVAFWCNPISGHATLYWYQQILGQGPKLLIQFQNNGVVDDSQLPKDRFSAERLKGVDSTLKIQPAKLEDSAVYLCASSLAPRTFYNEQFFGPGTRLTVL.

The V gene is TRBV11-1, the J gene TRBJ2-1; a possible D gene is TRBD2 (6 bases). This CDR3 comprises 16 residues. Trimming took off 5 bases at V and 3 bases at J, with 17 bases between the two ends. Germline loops: CDR1 SGHAT, CDR2 FQDESV (reference sequence). In nucleotides, the CDR3 is TGTGCCAGCAGCGCGACCTTAGCGGACCTCTACAATGAGCAGTTCTTC. Protein: CASSATLADLYNEQFF.

J is TRBJ2-1 and V is TRBV19; D is perhaps TRBD1 (6 bases). Germline CDR1 and CDR2: LNHDA and SQIVND (reference sequence). The CDR3 sequence is 14 residues long. V was trimmed by 7 bases and J by 0 bases, leaving 10 bases between them. CDR3 DNA sequence: TGTGCCAGTACTCAAGGGGGCTCCTACAATGAGCAGTTCTTC. It is translated as CASTQGGSYNEQFF.

This chain joins TRBV25-1 and TRBJ2-7; D may be TRBD1 (6 bases). Trimming took 10 bases from V and 3 from J, leaving 22 bases between them. Germline V lookup: CDR1 MGHDK, CDR2 SYGVNS. The CDR3 has 15 amino acids. The CDR3 DNA is TGTGCCACCTCGCCCGCCACAGGGCCCAGCTACGAGCAGTACTTC. As protein: CATSPATGPSYEQYF.

The chain employs TRBV4-1 and TRBJ1-2; no definite D call. This CDR3 has 15 amino acids. Germline CDR1 reads MGHRA; CDR2 reads YSYEKL. Trimming removed 0 bases from V and 4 bases from J, with 12 bases in between. CDR3 nucleotide sequence: TGCGCCAGCAGCCAAGATGAGGGAGGGTTCTATGGCTACACCTTC. This gives the protein CASSQDEGGFYGYTF.

The chain employs TRBV4-1 and TRBJ1-2; tentative D call: TRBD1 (6 bases). The CDR3 length is 15 residues. V shed 2 bases and J shed 8 bases, with 18 bases lying between them. Per the germline V gene, CDR1 is MGHRA and CDR2 is YSYEKL. The CDR3 DNA follows: TGCGCCAGCAGCCAATCGCCAGGGGAATCATACGGCTACACCTTC. Its translation is CASSQSPGESYGYTF.

The chain couples TRBV5-4 to TRBJ2-7, with D possibly TRBD1 on 6 matching bases. The CDR3 length is 13 residues. From germline, CDR1 is SGHNT and CDR2 YYREEE (reference sequence). The germline V and J ends were trimmed by 2 bases and 3 bases, with 9 bases remaining between them. The CDR3 region is CASSLEQGYEQYF. In DNA, the CDR3 is TGTGCCAGCAGCTTAGAACAGGGCTACGAGCAGTACTTC. Full variable domain (outside the CDR3, taken from reference TRBV5-4 and TRBJ2-7): ETGVTQSPTHLIKTRGQQVTLRCSSQSGHNTVSWYQQALGQGPQFIFQYYREEENGRGNFPPRFSGLQFPNYSSELNVNALELDDSALYLCASSLEQGYEQYFGPGTRLTVT.

This clone was seen only once. The chain links TRBV2 to TRBJ1-1; 7 bases are shared with TRBD1. The junction had 15 bases not matched to a gene; V was cut back by 4 bases and J by 4 bases. The CDR3 totals 17 residues. Germline CDR1 is SNHLY and CDR2 is FYNNEI. CDR3 protein: CASSGDRVTAATTEAFF. DNA for the CDR3: TGTGCCAGCAGTGGAGACAGGGTCACTGCTGCGACCACTGAAGCTTTCTTT.

This clone appeared once. The chain carries TRBV12-5 and TRBJ1-1, with TRBD1 identical over 7 bases. Trimming took 0 bases from V and 0 from J; bases not matched to a gene: 7. The CDR3 is 17 amino acids. Germline assignment: CDR1 LGHNT and CDR2 FRNRAP. CDR3 sequence (DNA): TGTGCTAGTGGTTTGGTACCGACAGGGCGCCTGAACACTGAAGCTTTCTTT. This translates into CASGLVPTGRLNTEAFF.

This chain connects TRBV27 to TRBJ2-2, with D tentatively TRBD2 (6 bases). CDR1 MNHEY and CDR2 SMNVEV come from the germline V gene (reference sequence). Trimming pared 0 bases from V and 5 bases from J, leaving 10 bases between. The CDR3 has 15 residues. The CDR3 sequence is CASSLSRRGTGELFF. DNA of the CDR3: TGTGCCAGCAGTTTATCCCGCCGGGGGACCGGGGAGCTGTTTTTT.

The chain recombines TRBV28 with TRBJ1-2; D is unresolved. CDR1 is MDHEN, CDR2 SYDVKM, per germline. V lost 4 bases and J lost 4, with 10 bases in between. The CDR3 runs 13 residues. CDR3 nucleotides: TGTGCCAGCAGTTCCGCCAAGCTCTATGGCTACACCTTC. It encodes CASSSAKLYGYTF.

This clone was detected a few times. The chain combines TRBV4-1 with TRBJ1-4; D call uncertain. Germline CDR1 MGHRA, CDR2 YSYEKL. CDR3 size: 14 residues. V shed 4 bases and J shed 10 bases, with 16 bases lying between them. CDR3 protein: CASSLREDSGKLFF. The DNA for the CDR3 is TGCGCCAGCAGCCTTCGGGAGGATAGTGGAAAACTGTTTTTT.

The chain joins TRBV6-5 to TRBJ2-1; 7 bases agree with TRBD2. Per germline, CDR1 MNHEY and CDR2 SVGAGI. V was pared by 2 bases and J by 4 bases, with 2 bases of the junction left unmatched. This CDR3 is built from 14 residues. The CDR3 reads CASSYGGGYNEQFF. Here the CDR3 DNA reads TGTGCCAGCAGTTACGGGGGGGGGTACAATGAGCAGTTCTTC.

The V gene is TRBV29-1, the J gene TRBJ2-7; the match to TRBD2 covers 7 bases. The CDR3 has 16 residues. V shed 6 bases, J shed 1 base, and the junction held 15 bases outside the gene matches. Germline V CDR1 and CDR2: SQVTM, ANQGSEA. CDR3 DNA sequence: TGCAGCGTGGGACCCGTCTGGGCGGGAGATTCCTACGAGCAGTACTTC. Encoded protein: CSVGPVWAGDSYEQYF.

V and J are TRBV27 and TRBJ2-7; D is uncertain. The V end lost 5 bases, the J end lost 0 bases, and 8 bases lay between the germline ends. This CDR3 is 13 amino acids long. Germline CDR1 is MNHEY and CDR2 is SMNVEV (reference sequence). CDR3 in DNA: TGTGCCAGCAGTACAAGGAGCTCCTACGAGCAGTACTTC. Its protein is CASSTRSSYEQYF.

This rearrangement joins TRBV9 to TRBJ2-1, with a tentative D call TRBD2 (6 bases). The CDR3 sequence is 16 residues long. Per the germline V gene, CDR1 is SGDLS and CDR2 is YYNGEE. V was pared by 3 bases and J by 0 bases, with 13 bases between. CDR3 residues: CASSDRDSLSYNEQFF. In nucleotides, the CDR3 is TGTGCCAGCAGCGACCGGGACTCACTCTCCTACAATGAGCAGTTCTTC. Drawing the rest from reference TRBV9 and TRBJ2-1, the complete variable domain is DSGVTQTPKHLITATGQRVTLRCSPRSGDLSVYWYQQSLDQGLQFLIQYYNGEERAKGNILERFSAQQFPDLHSELNLSSLELGDSALYFCASSDRDSLSYNEQFFGPGTRLTVL.

The rearrangement links TRBV4-1 to TRBJ2-6; 7 nucleotides align to TRBD2. CDR3 length equals 16 residues. In germline, CDR1 is MGHRA, CDR2 YSYEKL. V was pared by 4 bases and J by 4 bases, with 7 bases of the junction left unmatched. The CDR3 DNA follows: TGCGCCAGCAGCCCGCCGCGGGAGACAGGGGCCAACGTCCTGACTTTC. Its protein product is CASSPPRETGANVLTF.

This clone was seen a single time. This chain uses TRBV5-1 with TRBJ2-7, with 9 nucleotides matching TRBD1. The germline CDR1 and CDR2 sequences are SGHRS and YFSETQ. Unmatched junction bases numbered 8, after V lost 2 bases and J lost 5 bases. The CDR3 is 15 residues long. The DNA of the CDR3 is TGCGCCAGCAGCTTAACGGGACAGGGATATAACGAGCAGTACTTC. Translating gives CASSLTGQGYNEQYF.

V gene TRBV28 combines with J gene TRBJ2-2; TRBD2 might be the D (6 bases). Between the trimmed V and J ends, which lost 8 bases and 3 bases, there was a span of 13 bases. The CDR3 has 14 residues. CDR1 and CDR2 (germline): MDHEN, SYDVKM. CDR3 region: CASGVASDTGELFF. CDR3 nucleotide sequence: TGTGCCAGCGGGGTGGCTAGCGACACCGGGGAGCTGTTTTTT.

The rearrangement uses TRBV28 and TRBJ2-7; 10 nucleotides align to TRBD1. Looked up from germline, CDR1 is MDHEN and CDR2 is SYDVKM. The CDR3 has 15 amino acids. V gave up 6 bases and J gave up 1 base; unmatched junction bases: 6. The CDR3 protein is CASRTGTGASYEQYF. The CDR3 nucleotides read TGTGCCAGCAGGACCGGGACAGGGGCGTCCTACGAGCAGTACTTC. Filled out from reference TRBV28 and TRBJ2-7, the complete variable domain reads DVKVTQSSRYLVKRTGEKVFLECVQDMDHENMFWYRQDPGLGLRLIYFSYDVKMKEKGDIPEGYSVSREKKERFSLILESASTNQTSMYLCASRTGTGASYEQYFGPGTRLTVT.

This clone was counted a single time. The chain links TRBV4-1 to TRBJ2-1; 7 bases are shared with TRBD2. Germline V gives CDR1 MGHRA, CDR2 YSYEKL. Trimming removed 0 bases from V and 6 bases from J; junction bases left unmatched: 5. The CDR3 sequence is 15 residues long. Here the CDR3 DNA reads TGCGCCAGCAGCCAAGAGGGAGGGCTAATCAATGAGCAGTTCTTC. This sequence encodes CASSQEGGLINEQFF.

The chain couples TRBV19 to TRBJ1-2, with TRBD1 identical over 11 bases. CDR3 size: 13 residues. CDR1 is LNHDA and CDR2 is SQIVND in the germline V gene (reference sequence). After removal of 7 bases from V and 6 bases from J, the junction contained 4 bases not matched to a gene. The chain's CDR3 is CASMGTGGDGYTF. The CDR3 region has the DNA TGTGCCAGTATGGGGACAGGGGGAGATGGCTACACCTTC.

The gene calls are TRBV7-2 and TRBJ2-6, with 7 nucleotides matching TRBD2. Per germline, CDR1 SGHTA and CDR2 FQGNSA. J lost 2 bases, V lost 6 bases, and 4 bases had no gene match. There are 15 residues in the CDR3. The CDR3 loop is CASRGGSTGANVLTF. The CDR3 DNA sequence: TGTGCCAGCAGGGGGGGGAGTACTGGGGCCAACGTCCTGACTTTC.

On this clone: Germline is not matched at one junction end, which may reflect a read error. V gene TRBV6-1 combines with J gene TRBJ2-3; TRBD1 aligns across 12 bases. Germline loops: CDR1 MNHNS, CDR2 SASEGT. The CDR3 sequence is 15 residues long. Written as DNA, the CDR3 is TGTGCCAGCAGTGGGGGACAGGGGGCGGCAGATACGCGGTATTTT. Translating gives CASSGGQGAADTRYF.

This sequence joins TRBV4-1 and TRBJ2-1, with TRBD1 matching over 7 bases. After removal of 0 bases from V and 4 bases from J, the junction contained 9 bases not matched to a gene. The CDR3 loop spans 17 amino acids. CDR1 and CDR2 from the germline V gene are MGHRA and YSYEKL. The CDR3 nucleotides are TGCGCCAGCAGCCAAGATTCGAGGGACAGACTATACAATGAGCAGTTCTTC. Amino acid sequence: CASSQDSRDRLYNEQFF.

The gene calls are TRBV5-4 and TRBJ2-1; D remains unclear. Per germline, CDR1 SGHNT and CDR2 YYREEE (reference sequence). CDR3 size: 15 residues. V was trimmed by 0 bases and J by 5 bases, leaving 12 bases between them. The CDR3 nucleotides are TGTGCCAGCAGCTTGGCCCCCCAAACGGACAATGAGCAGTTCTTC. It is translated as CASSLAPQTDNEQFF.